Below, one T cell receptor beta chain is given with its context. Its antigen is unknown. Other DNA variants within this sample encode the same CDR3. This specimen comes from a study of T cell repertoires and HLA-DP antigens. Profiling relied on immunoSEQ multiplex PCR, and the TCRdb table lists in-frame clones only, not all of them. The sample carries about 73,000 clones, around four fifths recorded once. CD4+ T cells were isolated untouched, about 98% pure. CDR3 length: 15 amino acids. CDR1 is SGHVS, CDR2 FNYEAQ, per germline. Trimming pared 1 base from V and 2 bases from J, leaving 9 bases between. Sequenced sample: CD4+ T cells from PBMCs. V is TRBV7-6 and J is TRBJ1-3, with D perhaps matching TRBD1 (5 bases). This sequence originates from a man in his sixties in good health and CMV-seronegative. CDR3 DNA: TGTGCCAGCAGCTTAGGCCCGGGGGCTGGAAACACCATATATTTT. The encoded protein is CASSLGPGAGNTIYF.